Listed below are T cell receptor beta chains from one sample, sequenced in a study of CD8 T cells in Susac syndrome. TCRdb re-called the immunoSEQ multiplex PCR reads with MiXCR, one entry per CDR3 protein. This table has over 150,000 distinct CDR3 sequences, about 95% appearing once. Sequenced sample: CD4+ T cells from PBMCs. All receptors derive from a human donor with multiple sclerosis. CDR3s leave out the opening cysteine and the closing phenylalanine or tryptophan. Fields, in order: V gene, J gene, CDR3 protein.

TRBV7-9	TRBJ2-7	ASSLGQRLEEQY
TRBV5-4	TRBJ1-2	ASSSEAGDGYT
TRBV23-1	TRBJ2-3	ASSTTSTDTQY
TRBV29-1	TRBJ1-1	SALRTGQAF
TRBV30	TRBJ1-5	AWHAEGTGQPQH
TRBV24-1	TRBJ1-1	ATRGEVNTEAF
TRBV20-1	TRBJ2-1	SARGRHEQF
TRBV9	TRBJ2-3	ASSPPAGSTDTQY
TRBV12-3/TRBV12-4	TRBJ2-1	ASSGQAPYNEQF
TRBV9	TRBJ1-1	ASSAGGGSTEAF
TRBV30	TRBJ2-7	AGAGVRLGYEQY
TRBV27	TRBJ1-6	ASSLMTGINSPLH
TRBV14	TRBJ2-4	ASSPRQGGNIQY
TRBV9	TRBJ2-7	ASSVGKDLHYEQY
TRBV29-1	TRBJ1-1	SVLDGPMNTEAF
TRBV30	TRBJ1-2	ACLLGGQGYGYT
TRBV13	TRBJ2-1	ASRNIGGTDEQF
TRBV7-2	TRBJ2-6	ASSFYLAGANVLT
TRBV29-1	TRBJ1-2	SVPGFSGYT
TRBV29-1	TRBJ1-1	SVGDGWGMNTEAF
TRBV12-3/TRBV12-4	TRBJ2-2	ASSFNTDTGELF
TRBV20-1	TRBJ1-6	SASVGVGSPLH
TRBV30	TRBJ2-2	AWSHNVGPGELF
TRBV29-1	TRBJ2-5	SVDRGQETQY
TRBV5-4	TRBJ2-3	AGGSGNTDTQY
TRBV20-1	TRBJ2-7	SAMDTNGHEQY
TRBV7-9	TRBJ2-2	ASSSTGGDTGELF
TRBV19	TRBJ1-5	ASSGQGGNQPQH
TRBV28	TRBJ2-5	ASSIPRTAQY
TRBV24-1	TRBJ2-1	ATRSSYNEQF
TRBV9	TRBJ2-1	ASSVGTSGRTYNEQF
TRBV14	TRBJ2-3	ASSHSGADTQY
TRBV27	TRBJ1-5	ASSPTGGQPQH
TRBV12-3/TRBV12-4	TRBJ1-1	ASRGVQNTEAF
TRBV5-1	TRBJ2-1	ASKEDTYNEQF